These 9 T cell receptor beta chains were all obtained from the same sample, sequenced in a study of blood T cell repertoires in COVID-19. The assay was immunoSEQ multiplex PCR, and TCRdb's table has in-frame clones only and misses some. This sample has 330,000 or so clones, with approximately 87% found just once. Sample: PBMCs or T cells enriched from blood (not recorded which). The receptors here all came from a man aged 35-49 years in a cohort exposed to, infected with or recovered from COVID-19 (not recorded which).

This clone was observed a handful of times. The rearrangement links TRBV2 to TRBJ2-7; 7 nucleotides line up with TRBD2. The V and J ends lost 3 bases and 1 base, in that order; junction bases with no gene match: 3. This CDR3 has 14 amino acids. In germline, CDR1 is SNHLY, CDR2 FYNNEI. The CDR3 DNA reads as TGTGCCAGCAGTGAGGACGGGAGGTCCTACGAGCAGTACTTC. Translating gives CASSEDGRSYEQYF. The full variable domain, with the rest looked up from reference TRBV2 and TRBJ2-7, is EPEVTQTPSHQVTQMGQEVILRCVPISNHLYFYWYRQILGQKVEFLVSFYNNEISEKSEIFDDQFSVERPDGSNFTLKIRSTKLEDSAMYFCASSEDGRSYEQYFGPGTRLTVT.

This chain connects TRBV3-1 (or the pseudogene TRBV3-2) to TRBJ2-7; D is uncertain. The CDR3 covers 12 residues. Germline V gene sequence: CDR1 LGHDT, CDR2 YNNKEL (reference sequence). With 1 base removed from V and 4 bases from J, the gap between germline ends came to 5 bases. CDR3 amino acids: CASSQGDYEQYF. CDR3 coding DNA: TGTGCCAGCAGCCAAGGAGATTACGAGCAGTACTTC.

This chain uses TRBV19 with TRBJ2-5; TRBD2 might be the D (5 bases). Germline CDR1 and CDR2: LNHDA and SQIVND (reference sequence). This CDR3 is built from 15 residues. V lost 3 bases and J 3 bases, leaving 14 bases between the germline ends. The CDR3 loop reads CASSMGSQAEETQYF. CDR3 sequence (DNA): TGTGCCAGTAGTATGGGGAGTCAGGCTGAAGAGACCCAGTACTTC.

The CDR3 DNA is TGTGCCAGCAGCGATGGGCCTAACGGGGATCAGCCCCAGCATTTT. As protein: CASSDGPNGDQPQHF. The chain links TRBV5-4 to TRBJ1-5; D is unclear. Germline V gene data show CDR1 as SGHNT and CDR2 as YYREEE (reference sequence). This CDR3 has 15 residues. Trimming pared 4 bases from V and 5 bases from J, leaving 16 bases between.

This rearrangement joins TRBV7-3 to TRBJ2-3; 12 nucleotides match TRBD2. This CDR3 region has 17 residues. Germline values: CDR1 SGHTA, CDR2 FQGTGA. V trimming: 5 bases; J trimming: 9 bases; junction bases outside the gene matches: 15. The CDR3 is CASSPTPGTSGPGTQYF. The CDR3 DNA sequence: TGTGCCAGCAGCCCGACCCCCGGGACTAGCGGGCCCGGGACGCAGTATTTT. The full variable domain, rest sourced from reference TRBV7-3 and TRBJ2-3, is GAGVSQTPSNKVTEKGKYVELRCDPISGHTALYWYRQSLGQGPEFLIYFQGTGAADDSGLPNDRFFAVRPEGSVSTLKIQRTERGDSAVYLCASSPTPGTSGPGTQYFGPGTRLTVL.

This chain uses TRBV5-1 with TRBJ2-7, with 9 bases identical to TRBD2. The CDR3 is 16 residues long. Trimming took 5 bases from V and 5 from J; bases not matched to a gene: 14. The germline CDR1 and CDR2 sequences are SGHRS and YFSETQ. CDR3 DNA sequence: TGCGCCAGCAGTCCCTTCGAAACAGCGGGAGGCGACGAGCAGTACTTC. It translates to CASSPFETAGGDEQYF.

CDR3 protein: CASSLSGGHSEQYF. DNA for the CDR3: TGTGCCAGCAGCTTATCAGGGGGCCACAGCGAGCAGTACTTC. The chain uses TRBV7-3 and TRBJ2-7; TRBD1 matches at 8 bases. Germline V gives CDR1 SGHTA, CDR2 FQGTGA. Trimming removed 2 bases from V and 6 bases from J; junction bases left unmatched: 6. This CDR3 contains 14 residues.

V and J are TRBV7-2 and TRBJ1-1, with D possibly matching TRBD1 (6 bases). V was trimmed by 3 bases and J by 1 base, leaving 12 bases between them. The length of the CDR3 is 15 residues. CDR1 and CDR2 (germline): SGHTA, FQGNSA. The CDR3 DNA is TGTGCCAGCAGCTTCGGGGGGGCCCAGAACACTGAAGCTTTCTTT. Translated, it gives CASSFGGAQNTEAFF.

V gene TRBV5-1 combines with J gene TRBJ1-5; no firm D call. The CDR3 runs 13 residues. Trimming removed 5 bases from V and 4 bases from J, with 10 bases in between. Germline-derived CDR1 and CDR2 are SGHRS and YFSETQ. CDR3 loop: CASSQVPNQPQHF. The CDR3 DNA sequence: TGCGCCAGCAGTCAGGTGCCGAATCAGCCCCAGCATTTT.